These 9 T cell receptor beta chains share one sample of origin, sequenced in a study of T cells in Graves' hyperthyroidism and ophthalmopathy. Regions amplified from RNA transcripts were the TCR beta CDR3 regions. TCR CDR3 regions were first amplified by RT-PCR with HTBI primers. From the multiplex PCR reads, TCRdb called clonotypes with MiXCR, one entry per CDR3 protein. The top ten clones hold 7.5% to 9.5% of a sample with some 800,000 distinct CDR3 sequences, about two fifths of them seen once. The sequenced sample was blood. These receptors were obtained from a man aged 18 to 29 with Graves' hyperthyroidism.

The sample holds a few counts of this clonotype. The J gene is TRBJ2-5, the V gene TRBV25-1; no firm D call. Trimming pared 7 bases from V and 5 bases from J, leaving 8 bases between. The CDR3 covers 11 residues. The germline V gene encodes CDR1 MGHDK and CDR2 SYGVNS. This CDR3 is CASIHGETQYF. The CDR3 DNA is TGTGCCAGCATCCACGGGGAGACCCAGTACTTC.

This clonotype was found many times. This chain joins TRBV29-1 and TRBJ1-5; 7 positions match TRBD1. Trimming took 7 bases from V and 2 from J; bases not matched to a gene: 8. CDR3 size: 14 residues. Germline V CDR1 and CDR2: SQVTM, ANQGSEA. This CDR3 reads CSAQWGTGNQPQHF. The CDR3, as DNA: TGCAGCGCTCAGTGGGGGACAGGCAATCAGCCCCAGCATTTT.

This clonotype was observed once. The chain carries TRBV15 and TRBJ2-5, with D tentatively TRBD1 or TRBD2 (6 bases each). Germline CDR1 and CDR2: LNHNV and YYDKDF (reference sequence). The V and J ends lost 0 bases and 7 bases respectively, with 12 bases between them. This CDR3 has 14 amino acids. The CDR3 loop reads CATSRERTAGTQYF. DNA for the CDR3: TGTGCCACCAGCAGAGAGCGGACAGCGGGGACCCAGTACTTC.

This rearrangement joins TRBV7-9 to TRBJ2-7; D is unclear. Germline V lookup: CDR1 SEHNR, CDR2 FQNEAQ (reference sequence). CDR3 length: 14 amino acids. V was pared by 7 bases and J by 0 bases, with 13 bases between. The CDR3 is CASNDGYSSYEQYF. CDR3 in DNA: TGTGCCAGCAACGACGGGTACAGCTCCTACGAGCAGTACTTC. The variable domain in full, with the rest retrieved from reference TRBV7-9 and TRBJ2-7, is DTGVSQNPRHKITKRGQNVTFRCDPISEHNRLYWYRQTLGQGPEFLTYFQNEAQLEKSRLLSDRFSAERPKGSFSTLEIQRTEQGDSAMYLCASNDGYSSYEQYFGPGTRLTVT.

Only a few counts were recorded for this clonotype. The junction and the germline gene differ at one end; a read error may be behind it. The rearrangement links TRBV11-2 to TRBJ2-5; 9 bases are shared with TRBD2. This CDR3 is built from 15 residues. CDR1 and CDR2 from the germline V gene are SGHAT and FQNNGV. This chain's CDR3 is CASSQEVAGVKTQYF. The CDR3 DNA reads TGCGCCAGCAGCCAAGAGGTAGCGGGAGTTAAGACCCAGTACTTC.

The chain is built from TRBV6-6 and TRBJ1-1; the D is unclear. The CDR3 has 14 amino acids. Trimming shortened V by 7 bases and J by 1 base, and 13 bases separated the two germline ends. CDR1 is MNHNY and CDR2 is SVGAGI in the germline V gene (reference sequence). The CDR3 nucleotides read TGTGCCAGCACTCCACCCCCAGGGAACACTGAAGCTTTCTTT. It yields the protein CASTPPPGNTEAFF.

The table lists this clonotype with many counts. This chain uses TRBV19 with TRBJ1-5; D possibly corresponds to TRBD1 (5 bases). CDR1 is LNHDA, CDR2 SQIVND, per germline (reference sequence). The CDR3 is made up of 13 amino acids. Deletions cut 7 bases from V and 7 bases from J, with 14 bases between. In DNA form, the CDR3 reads TGTGCCAGTACTCCAAGCGGGGACCAGCCCCAGCATTTT. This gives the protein CASTPSGDQPQHF.

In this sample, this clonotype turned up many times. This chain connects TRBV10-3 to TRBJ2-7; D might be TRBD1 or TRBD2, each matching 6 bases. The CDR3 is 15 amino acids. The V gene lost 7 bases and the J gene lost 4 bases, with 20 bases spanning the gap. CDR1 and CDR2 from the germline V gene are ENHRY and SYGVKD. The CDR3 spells CAINQAGAGGYEQYF. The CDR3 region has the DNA TGTGCCATCAACCAGGCAGGGGCCGGGGGATACGAGCAGTACTTC.

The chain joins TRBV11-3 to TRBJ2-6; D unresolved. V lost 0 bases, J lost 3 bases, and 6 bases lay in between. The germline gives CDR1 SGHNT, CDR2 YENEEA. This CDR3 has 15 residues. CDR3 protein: CASSLEGFGANVLTF. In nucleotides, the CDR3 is TGTGCCAGCAGCTTAGAGGGGTTTGGGGCCAACGTCCTGACTTTC.